This T cell receptor beta chain is drawn from a study of blood T cell repertoires in COVID-19. Study at large: Collection of acute and convalescent COVID-19 samples took place in the United States, Italy and Spain.

Methods used by the authors: Researchers report that nucleated cell counts were estimated from reference gene primer amplification. The repertoire was sequenced with immunoSEQ multiplex PCR; TCRdb's copy has only in-frame clones and lacks some. V and J calls and clone size come straight from that table; D and trimming were deduced from the DNA. The repertoire consists of 150,000 to 200,000 clones, with 65% to 85% occurring once and the leading ten covering more than 5%. Germline V gives CDR1 MNHEY, CDR2 SMNVEV (reference sequence). The CDR3 has 14 amino acids. Unmatched junction bases numbered 6, after V lost 5 bases and J lost 3 bases. The sample holds one count of this clone.

The rearrangement uses TRBV27 and TRBJ1-2, with 7 bases identical to TRBD1. Specimen: peripheral blood. The TCR comes from a woman under 40 with acute or convalescent COVID-19. CDR3 amino acids: CASSGSTGYYGYTF. The CDR3 DNA reads as TGTGCCAGCAGTGGGTCGACAGGGTACTATGGCTACACCTTC.